Below, 27 T cell receptor beta chains from the same sample are listed, as sequenced in a study of glioma-infiltrating T cells after dendritic cell vaccination. The data were produced by immunoSEQ multiplex PCR, yet TCRdb's version contains in-frame clones alone and is incomplete. This sample has just over 95,000 clones; around three quarters occur once, and the top ten carry under 7%. The specimen comprised blood, sampled before dendritic cell vaccination. The source is a human donor with glioblastoma.

V and J are TRBV2 and TRBJ2-2; the match to TRBD1 covers 9 bases. J gave up 8 bases and V 6 bases, and 16 bases lay outside the gene matches. This CDR3 has 17 residues. Looked up from germline, CDR1 is SNHLY and CDR2 is FYNNEI. DNA of the CDR3: TGTGCCAGCAGCCTGGTGGGACAGGGAGGGAGGACAGGGGAGCTGTTTTTT. This sequence encodes CASSLVGQGGRTGELFF.

CDR3 residues: CASSLLPGLAGGASSYEQYF. In DNA, the CDR3 is TGTGCCAGCAGCCTACTCCCGGGACTAGCGGGAGGGGCCTCCTCCTACGAGCAGTACTTC. The chain recombines TRBV7-8 with TRBJ2-7, with TRBD2 matching over 16 bases. Trimming at V came to 5 bases and at J to 0 bases, leaving 13 bases not matched to a gene. The V gene's germline CDR1 is SGHVS and CDR2 FQNEAQ. This CDR3 is 20 amino acids long.

This clone has more than one count but fewer than ten. The same CDR3 arises from other DNA sequences in this sample as well. DNA for the CDR3: TGTGCCAGCAGTGAAGGGACAGGGAACTACGAGCAGTACTTC. The encoded protein is CASSEGTGNYEQYF. This chain links TRBV2 with TRBJ2-7; 8 bases agree with TRBD1. Losses at the gene ends were 1 base for V and 3 bases for J; bases not matched to a gene: 2. The CDR3 spans 14 residues. CDR1 is SNHLY and CDR2 is FYNNEI in the germline V gene.

V gene TRBV4-2 combines with J gene TRBJ2-7; TRBD2 aligns across 7 bases. Germline V gene sequence: CDR1 LGHNA, CDR2 YNFKEQ. V lost 1 base, J lost 4 bases, and 4 bases stayed unmatched. This CDR3 is 14 amino acids long. The CDR3 coding sequence is TGTGCCAGCAGCCAAGGCGGGAGTACTTACGAGCAGTACTTC. Its translation is CASSQGGSTYEQYF.

The J gene is TRBJ1-2, the V gene TRBV5-1; 7 nucleotides agree with TRBD1. The CDR3 runs 14 residues. Trimming removed 4 bases from V and 8 bases from J; junction bases left unmatched: 11. Germline CDR1 and CDR2: SGHRS and YFSETQ. The CDR3 DNA is TGCGCCAGCAGCCCACTATGGGACAGCGACGGCTACACCTTC. Translation: CASSPLWDSDGYTF.

This clone was counted a few times. The V gene is TRBV7-2, the J gene TRBJ2-7; perhaps TRBD1 as D (6 bases). V lost 5 bases to trimming and J lost 0 bases, with 14 bases between them. Germline lookup yields CDR1 SGHTA and CDR2 FQGNSA. The CDR3 loop spans 15 amino acids. CDR3 bases: TGTGCCAGCAGCCACTCGCCAGGGGTCTCCTACGAGCAGTACTTC. It is translated as CASSHSPGVSYEQYF.

The CDR3 coding sequence is TGTGCCAGCAGGGGGGGGGATATAGGGGGCTACACCTTC. Translation: CASRGGDIGGYTF. This rearrangement joins TRBV27 to TRBJ1-2; tentatively, D is TRBD1 (5 bases). V was clipped by 6 bases and J by 8 bases, with 16 bases between them. Looked up from germline, CDR1 is MNHEY and CDR2 is SMNVEV (reference sequence). The CDR3 totals 13 residues.

The chain uses TRBV9 and TRBJ1-5; 10 bases are shared with TRBD1. The trim removed 3 bases at V and 8 bases at J, leaving 8 bases unmatched. The CDR3 length is 15 residues. Germline lookup yields CDR1 SGDLS and CDR2 YYNGEE. Here the CDR3 DNA reads TGTGCCAGCAGCGCCGGGACAGGGGAAAGAAAGCCCCAGCATTTT. It is translated as CASSAGTGERKPQHF.

The V call is TRBV4-2, the J call TRBJ2-1; 16 bases match TRBD2. Germline trimming cut 4 bases from V and 0 bases from J; bases unmatched to any gene: 6. Germline V gene lookup returns CDR1 LGHNA and CDR2 YNFKEQ. This CDR3 is 19 amino acids long. This CDR3 is CASSLPGLAGGSSYNEQFF. In DNA form, the CDR3 reads TGTGCCAGCAGCCTACCGGGACTAGCGGGAGGGAGCTCCTACAATGAGCAGTTCTTC.

The chain recombines TRBV29-1 with TRBJ2-5, with TRBD1 matching over 11 bases. Germline-derived CDR1 and CDR2 are SQVTM and ANQGSEA. This CDR3 comprises 13 residues. V lost 4 bases to trimming and J lost 6 bases; unmatched junction nucleotides: 4. CDR3 DNA sequence: TGCAGCGTTGTGGACAGGGGGCCCAAGACCCAGTACTTC. Translating gives CSVVDRGPKTQYF.

This rearrangement joins TRBV18 to TRBJ2-2; D is perhaps TRBD1 (6 bases). Germline V gene lookup returns CDR1 KGHSH and CDR2 LQKENI. CDR3 length equals 20 residues. V was shortened by 3 bases and J by 5 bases, with 28 bases between the two germline ends. CDR3 sequence reads: CASSPTYGTNFPSGTGELFF. The CDR3 DNA is TGTGCCAGCTCACCCACGTACGGGACAAACTTCCCCTCAGGAACCGGGGAGCTGTTTTTT.

This sequence joins TRBV4-1 and TRBJ2-1; 14 bases fit TRBD2. The CDR3 runs 15 residues. Losses at the gene ends were 1 base for V and 7 bases for J; bases not matched to a gene: 0. Germline V gene sequence: CDR1 MGHRA, CDR2 YSYEKL. CDR3 in DNA: TGCGCCAGCAGCCAAGGGACTAGCGGGAGGAATGAGCAGTTCTTC. Translated, it gives CASSQGTSGRNEQFF.

This sequence joins TRBV6-5 and TRBJ1-5; D is possibly TRBD1 (5 bases). V dropped 6 bases and J dropped 2 bases, with 14 bases sitting between them. Germline V gives CDR1 MNHEY, CDR2 SVGAGI. There are 15 residues in the CDR3. CDR3 amino acids: CASSPDWGGNQPQHF. The CDR3 bases are TGTGCCAGCAGCCCGGATTGGGGGGGCAATCAGCCCCAGCATTTT.

J is TRBJ2-6 and V is TRBV18; 10 positions agree with TRBD2. This CDR3 is built from 17 residues. V lost 6 bases and J lost 0; bases outside the gene matches: 5. Germline V CDR1 and CDR2: KGHSH, LQKENI. The DNA of the CDR3 is TGTGCCAGCTCCTCACTAGCGGGGAACTCTGGGGCCAACGTCCTGACTTTC. Protein sequence: CASSSLAGNSGANVLTF.

The rearrangement uses TRBV18 and TRBJ1-1; 9 bases fit TRBD1. CDR3 size: 13 residues. Trimming took 6 bases from V and 5 from J; bases not matched to a gene: 4. From germline, CDR1 is KGHSH and CDR2 LQKENI. The CDR3 loop is CASSHDRGTEAFF. As DNA, the CDR3 is TGTGCCAGCTCCCACGACAGGGGGACTGAAGCTTTCTTT.

V gene TRBV28 combines with J gene TRBJ2-5, with a possible D match to TRBD1 (5 bases). The CDR3 is 14 residues long. V gave up 10 bases and J gave up 0 bases, with 15 bases separating them. CDR1 and CDR2 from the germline V gene are MDHEN and SYDVKM. Here the CDR3 DNA reads TGTGCCACTAGAACTCGACAGTACCAAGAGACCCAGTACTTC. Its protein is CATRTRQYQETQYF.

J is TRBJ1-1 and V is TRBV6-1, with 9 bases aligning to TRBD1. The V segment lost 4 bases and the J segment 2 bases; nucleotides outside the gene matches: 11. The CDR3 covers 17 residues. Germline CDR1 MNHNS, CDR2 SASEGT. CDR3 protein: CASSALDGQGTNTEAFF. The CDR3 DNA sequence: TGTGCCAGCAGTGCTTTGGACGGACAGGGGACTAACACTGAAGCTTTCTTT.

In its sample, this clone was seen once. The J gene is TRBJ1-6, the V gene TRBV27; TRBD1 aligns across 7 bases. The germline V gene has CDR1 MNHEY and CDR2 SMNVEV (reference sequence). The CDR3 runs to 14 residues. With V trimmed by 5 bases and J by 6 bases, 4 bases remained unmatched. CDR3: CASSLTGINSPLHF. As DNA, the CDR3 is TGTGCCAGCAGTCTGACAGGGATTAATTCACCCCTCCACTTT.

This rearrangement joins TRBV11-2 to TRBJ1-6; no firm D call. This CDR3 contains 15 residues. CDR1 and CDR2 from the germline V gene are SGHAT and FQNNGV. The V end was cut by 1 base, the J end by 9 bases, with 13 bases between. The CDR3 region has the DNA TGTGCCAGCAGCTTAGGAGGTGGAATTCCTTCACCCCTCCACTTT. Translating gives CASSLGGGIPSPLHF.

The rearrangement links TRBV7-2 to TRBJ2-1, with D perhaps TRBD1 (5 bases). In germline, CDR1 is SGHTA, CDR2 FQGNSA. Trimming pared 3 bases from V and 4 bases from J, leaving 13 bases between. The CDR3 has 15 residues. As DNA, the CDR3 is TGTGCCAGCAGCTTTAGGTGGGGCCAATACAATGAGCAGTTCTTC. It yields the protein CASSFRWGQYNEQFF.

This rearrangement joins TRBV28 to TRBJ2-1, with a weak D call TRBD2 (5 bases). CDR1 is MDHEN, CDR2 SYDVKM, per germline. The ends were cut back, 5 bases at V and 6 bases at J, with 20 bases in the middle. The CDR3 runs 16 residues. The CDR3 is CASSRVGPSYGNEQFF. CDR3 sequence (DNA): TGTGCCAGCAGTCGAGTCGGTCCTAGCTACGGCAATGAGCAGTTCTTC.

V and J are TRBV29-1 and TRBJ1-3, with D hard to call. V lost 7 bases and J 0 bases, leaving 22 bases between the germline ends. The CDR3 sequence is 17 residues long. Germline V gives CDR1 SQVTM, CDR2 ANQGSEA. The CDR3: CSAQVSSRVYSGNTIYF. CDR3 DNA: TGCAGCGCCCAAGTCTCTTCCCGGGTCTACTCTGGAAACACCATATATTTT. Full variable domain (remainder filled in from reference TRBV29-1 and TRBJ1-3): SAVISQKPSRDICQRGTSLTIQCQVDSQVTMMFWYRQQPGQSLTLIATANQGSEATYESGFVIDKFPISRPNLTFSTLTVSNMSPEDSSIYLCSAQVSSRVYSGNTIYFGEGSWLTVV.

The gene calls are TRBV29-1 and TRBJ2-1; D perhaps matches TRBD1 (6 bases). The CDR3 is 13 amino acids. The V and J ends lost 2 bases and 6 bases respectively, with 11 bases between them. Germline-derived CDR1 and CDR2 are SQVTM and ANQGSEA. The CDR3 region is CSVERGYRNEQFF. DNA of the CDR3: TGCAGCGTTGAAAGGGGGTATCGCAATGAGCAGTTCTTC.

The chain links TRBV2 to TRBJ1-5, with TRBD1 matching over 8 bases. J was trimmed by 5 bases and V by 9 bases; bases with no gene match: 6. CDR1 is SNHLY and CDR2 is FYNNEI in the germline V gene. The CDR3 length is 13 residues. The CDR3 here is CASTGGVDQPQHF. The CDR3 DNA follows: TGTGCCAGTACAGGGGGGGTCGATCAGCCCCAGCATTTT.

This chain connects TRBV6-1 to TRBJ1-1; tentative D call: TRBD1 (6 bases). Trimming removed 3 bases from V and 4 bases from J, with 12 bases in between. The CDR3 runs 14 residues. In germline, CDR1 is MNHNS, CDR2 SASEGT. CDR3 nucleotide sequence: TGTGCCAGCAGTGATAACAGGGCGGGCACTGAAGCTTTCTTT. Amino acids: CASSDNRAGTEAFF.

The rearrangement uses TRBV18 and TRBJ2-1, with 7 bases aligning to TRBD2. The CDR3 runs 16 residues. Germline CDR1 reads KGHSH; CDR2 reads LQKENI. J lost 5 bases, V lost 2 bases, and 9 bases had no gene match. In DNA, the CDR3 is TGTGCCAGCTCACCAGGTGGACTAGGAGAGAACAATGAGCAGTTCTTC. This encodes CASSPGGLGENNEQFF.

This chain connects TRBV19 to TRBJ2-7; TRBD1 matches 9 bases. The CDR3 runs 13 residues. The trim removed 9 bases at V and 5 bases at J, leaving 8 bases unmatched. Germline V gene data show CDR1 as LNHDA and CDR2 as SQIVND (reference sequence). In DNA, the CDR3 is TGTGCCAGCAACGGACAGGGGAGCAACGAGCAGTACTTC. Translated, it gives CASNGQGSNEQYF.